This TCR beta chain emerged from a study of blood T cell repertoires in COVID-19. Overall study context: PBMCs, B-cell-depleted T cells, or T cells were the source of the cDNA or gDNA that made up the material.

The authors' processing: Estimation of nucleated cell counts was performed using reference gene primer amplification. The protocol was immunoSEQ multiplex PCR, while the TCRdb copy is restricted to in-frame clones and leaves out a portion. D and trimming come from the DNA, and the V and J calls and clone size come from that table. The table has about 260,000 clones, around nine tenths seen once; the top ten hold just under 9%. V lost 0 bases to trimming and J lost 4 bases; unmatched junction nucleotides: 9. Germline V gene sequence: CDR1 LNHDA, CDR2 SQIVND (reference sequence). The CDR3 extends over 18 amino acids.

Material: peripheral blood. This chain links TRBV19 with TRBJ2-3, with 11 nucleotides matching TRBD2. The TCR comes from a man aged 40-49 years with active or convalescent COVID-19. DNA of the CDR3: TGTGCCAGTAGTATAGATACTAGCGGGGGCCTGGGTCCAGATACGCAGTATTTT. Protein product: CASSIDTSGGLGPDTQYF.